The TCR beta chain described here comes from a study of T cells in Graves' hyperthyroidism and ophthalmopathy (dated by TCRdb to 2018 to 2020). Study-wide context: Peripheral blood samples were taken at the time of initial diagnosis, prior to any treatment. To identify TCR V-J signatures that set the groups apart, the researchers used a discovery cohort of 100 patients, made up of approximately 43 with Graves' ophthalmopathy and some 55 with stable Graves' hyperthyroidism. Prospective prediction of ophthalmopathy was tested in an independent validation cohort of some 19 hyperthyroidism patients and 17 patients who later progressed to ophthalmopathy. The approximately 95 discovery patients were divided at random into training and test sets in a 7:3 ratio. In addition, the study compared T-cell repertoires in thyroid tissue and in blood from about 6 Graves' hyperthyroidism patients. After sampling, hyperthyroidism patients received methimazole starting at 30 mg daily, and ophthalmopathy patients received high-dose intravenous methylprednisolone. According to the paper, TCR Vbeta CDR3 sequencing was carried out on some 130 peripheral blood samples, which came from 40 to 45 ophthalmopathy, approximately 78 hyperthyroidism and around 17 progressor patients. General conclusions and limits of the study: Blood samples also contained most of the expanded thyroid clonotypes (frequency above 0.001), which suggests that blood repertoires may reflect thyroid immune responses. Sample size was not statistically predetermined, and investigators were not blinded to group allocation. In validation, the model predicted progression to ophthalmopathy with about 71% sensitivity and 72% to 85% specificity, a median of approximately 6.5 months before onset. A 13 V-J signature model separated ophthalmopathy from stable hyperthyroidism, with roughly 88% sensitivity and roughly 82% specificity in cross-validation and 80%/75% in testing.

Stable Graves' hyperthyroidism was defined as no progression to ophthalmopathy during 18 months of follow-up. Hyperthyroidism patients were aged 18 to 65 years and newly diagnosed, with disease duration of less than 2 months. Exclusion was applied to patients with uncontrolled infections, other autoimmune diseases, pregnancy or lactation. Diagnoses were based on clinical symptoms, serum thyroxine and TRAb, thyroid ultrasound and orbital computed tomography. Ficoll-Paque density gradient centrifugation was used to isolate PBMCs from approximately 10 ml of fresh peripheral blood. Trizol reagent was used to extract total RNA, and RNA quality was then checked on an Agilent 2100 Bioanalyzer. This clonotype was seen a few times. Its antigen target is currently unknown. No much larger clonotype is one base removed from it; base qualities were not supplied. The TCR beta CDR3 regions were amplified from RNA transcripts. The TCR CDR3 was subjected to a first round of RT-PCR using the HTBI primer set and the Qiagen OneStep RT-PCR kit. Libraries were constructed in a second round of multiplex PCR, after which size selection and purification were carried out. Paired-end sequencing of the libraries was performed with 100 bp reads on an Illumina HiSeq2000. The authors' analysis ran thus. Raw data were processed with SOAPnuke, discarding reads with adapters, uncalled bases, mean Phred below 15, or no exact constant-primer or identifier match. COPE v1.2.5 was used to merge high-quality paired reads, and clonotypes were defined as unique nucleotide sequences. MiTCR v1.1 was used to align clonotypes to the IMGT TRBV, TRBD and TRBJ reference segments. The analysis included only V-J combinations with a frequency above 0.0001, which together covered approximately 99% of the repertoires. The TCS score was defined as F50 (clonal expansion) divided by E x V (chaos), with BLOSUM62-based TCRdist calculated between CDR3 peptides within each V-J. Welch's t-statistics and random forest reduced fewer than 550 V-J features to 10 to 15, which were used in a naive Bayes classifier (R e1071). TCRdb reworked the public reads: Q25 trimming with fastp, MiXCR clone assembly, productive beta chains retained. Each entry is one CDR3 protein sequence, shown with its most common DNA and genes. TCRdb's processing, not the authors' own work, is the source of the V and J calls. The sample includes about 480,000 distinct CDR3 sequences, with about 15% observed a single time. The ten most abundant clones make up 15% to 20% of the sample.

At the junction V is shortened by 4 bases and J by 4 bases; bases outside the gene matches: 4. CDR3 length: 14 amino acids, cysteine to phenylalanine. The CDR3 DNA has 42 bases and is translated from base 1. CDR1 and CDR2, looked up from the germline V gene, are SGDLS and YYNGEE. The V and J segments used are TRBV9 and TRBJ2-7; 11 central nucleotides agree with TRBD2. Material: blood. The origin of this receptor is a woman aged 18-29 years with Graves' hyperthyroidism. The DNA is TGTGCCAGCAGCCCGACTAGCGGGATTTACGAGCAGTACTTC. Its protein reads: CASSPTSGIYEQYF.